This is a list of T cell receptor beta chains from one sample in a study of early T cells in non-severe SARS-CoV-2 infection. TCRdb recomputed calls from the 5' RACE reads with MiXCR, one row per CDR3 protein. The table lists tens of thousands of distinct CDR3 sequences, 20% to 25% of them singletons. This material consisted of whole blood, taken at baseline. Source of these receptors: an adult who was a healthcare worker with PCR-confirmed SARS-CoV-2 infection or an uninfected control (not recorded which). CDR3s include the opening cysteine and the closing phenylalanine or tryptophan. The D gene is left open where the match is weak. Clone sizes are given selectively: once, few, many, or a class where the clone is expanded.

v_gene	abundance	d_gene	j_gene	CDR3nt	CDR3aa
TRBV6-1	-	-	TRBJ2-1	TGTGCCAGCAGTGAACAAGGGGACTCCTACAATGAGCAGTTCTTC	CASSEQGDSYNEQFF
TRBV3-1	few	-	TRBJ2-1	TGTGCCAGCAGCCAAGGACAGAGCTACAATGAGCAGTTCTTC	CASSQGQSYNEQFF
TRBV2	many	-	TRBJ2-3	TGTGCCAGCAGGGGAATGGACTCTACAGATACGCAGTATTTT	CASRGMDSTDTQYF
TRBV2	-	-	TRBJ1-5	TGTGCCAGCAGTGTGGGGGGTATCAATCAGCCCCAGCATTTT	CASSVGGINQPQHF
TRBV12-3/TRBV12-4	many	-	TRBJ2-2	TGTGCCAGCAGTGTACAGGGTGAAGCCGGGGAGCTGTTTTTT	CASSVQGEAGELFF
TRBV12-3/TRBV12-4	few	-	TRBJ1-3	TGTGCCAGCAGTTCCACAGGGACCTACGGAAACACCATATATTTT	CASSSTGTYGNTIYF
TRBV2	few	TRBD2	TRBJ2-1	TGTGCCAGCAGCCAGACTAGCGCCCTTACGAGTGAGCAGTTCTTC	CASSQTSALTSEQFF
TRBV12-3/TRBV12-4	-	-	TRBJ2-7	TGTGCCAGCAGCTCGGGATATCAGCAGTACTTC	CASSSGYQQYF
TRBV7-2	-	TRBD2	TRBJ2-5	TGTGCCAGCAGCACGTCGCGGGGGCAAGAGACCCAGTACTTC	CASSTSRGQETQYF
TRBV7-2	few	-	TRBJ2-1	TGTGCCAGCAGCTGGGTTTCAAGCTACAATGAGCAGTTCTTC	CASSWVSSYNEQFF
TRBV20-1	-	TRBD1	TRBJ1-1	TGCAGTGCCGATCTCGGGACAGGAGAAGCTTTCTTT	CSADLGTGEAFF
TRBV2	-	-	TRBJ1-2	TGTGCCAGCAGTGAATCGGGGCAGGGCCACTATGGCTACACCTTC	CASSESGQGHYGYTF